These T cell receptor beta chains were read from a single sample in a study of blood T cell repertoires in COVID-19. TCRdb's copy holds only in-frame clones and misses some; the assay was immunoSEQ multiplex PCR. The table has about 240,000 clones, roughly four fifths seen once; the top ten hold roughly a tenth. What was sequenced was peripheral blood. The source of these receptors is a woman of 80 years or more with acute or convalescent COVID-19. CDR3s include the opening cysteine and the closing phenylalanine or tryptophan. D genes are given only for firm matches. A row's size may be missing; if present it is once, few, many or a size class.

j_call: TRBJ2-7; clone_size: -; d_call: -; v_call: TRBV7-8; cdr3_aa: CASSGTPQGRGISYEQYF; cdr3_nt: TGTGCCAGCAGCGGAACCCCCCAGGGGCGGGGGATCTCCTACGAGCAGTACTTC
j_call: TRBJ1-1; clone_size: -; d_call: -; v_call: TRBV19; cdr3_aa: CASSIMRNTEAFF; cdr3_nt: TGTGCCAGTAGTATAATGAGGAACACTGAAGCTTTCTTT
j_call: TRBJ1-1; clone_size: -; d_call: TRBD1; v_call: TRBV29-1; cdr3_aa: CSARPQGGNTEAFF; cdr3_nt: TGCAGCGCCCGTCCCCAGGGGGGAAACACTGAAGCTTTCTTT
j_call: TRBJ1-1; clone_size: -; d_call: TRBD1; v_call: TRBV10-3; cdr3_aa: CAINTDRGNTEAFF; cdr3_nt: TGTGCCATCAACACGGACAGGGGGAACACTGAAGCTTTCTTT
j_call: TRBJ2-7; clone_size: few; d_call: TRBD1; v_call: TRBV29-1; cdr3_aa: CSVRQGIYEQYF; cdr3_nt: TGCAGCGTCCGACAGGGGATCTACGAGCAGTACTTC
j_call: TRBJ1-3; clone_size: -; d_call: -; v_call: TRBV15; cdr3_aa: CATSKPGRVRSGNTIYF; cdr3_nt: TGTGCCACCAGCAAACCCGGGAGGGTCCGCTCTGGAAACACCATATATTTT
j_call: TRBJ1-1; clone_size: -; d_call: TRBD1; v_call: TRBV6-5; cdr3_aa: CASRPPGTGGWAFF; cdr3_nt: TGTGCCAGCAGACCCCCAGGGACAGGGGGTTGGGCTTTCTTT
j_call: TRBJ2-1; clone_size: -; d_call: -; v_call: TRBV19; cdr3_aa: CASSTRGLRHNEQFF; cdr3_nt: TGTGCCAGTAGTACCAGAGGACTGAGACACAATGAGCAGTTCTTC
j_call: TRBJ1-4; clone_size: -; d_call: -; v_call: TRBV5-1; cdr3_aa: CASSPSNRAGTNEKLFF; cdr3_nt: TGCGCCAGCAGCCCGAGTAACAGGGCCGGAACTAATGAAAAACTGTTTTTT
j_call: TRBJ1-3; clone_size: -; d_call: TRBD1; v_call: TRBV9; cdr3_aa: CASRGQGREGNTIYF; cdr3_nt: TGTGCCAGCAGAGGACAGGGTCGGGAAGGAAACACCATATATTTT
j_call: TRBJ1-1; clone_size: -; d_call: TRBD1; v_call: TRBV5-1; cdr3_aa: CASSPRTGDNTEAFF; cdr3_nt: TGCGCCAGCAGCCCCAGGACAGGGGATAACACTGAAGCTTTCTTT
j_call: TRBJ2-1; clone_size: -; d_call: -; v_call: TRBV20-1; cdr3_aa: CSASQGRNEQFF; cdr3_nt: TGCAGTGCTAGTCAGGGAAGGAATGAGCAGTTCTTC
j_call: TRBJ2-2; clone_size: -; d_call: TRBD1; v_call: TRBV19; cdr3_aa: CASSWDRGRTGELFF; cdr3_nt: TGTGCCAGTAGTTGGGACAGGGGGAGAACCGGGGAGCTGTTTTTT
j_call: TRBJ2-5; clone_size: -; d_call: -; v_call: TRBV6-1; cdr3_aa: CASSEVGAGLETQYF; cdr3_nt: TGTGCCAGCAGTGAAGTAGGGGCAGGGCTGGAGACCCAGTACTTC
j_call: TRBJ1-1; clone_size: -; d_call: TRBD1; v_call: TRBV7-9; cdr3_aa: CASSFLPGGAFF; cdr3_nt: TGTGCCAGCAGCTTTCTTCCAGGGGGAGCTTTCTTT
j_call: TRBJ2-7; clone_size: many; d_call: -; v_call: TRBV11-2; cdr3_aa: CAISPTGTSYEQYF; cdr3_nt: TGTGCCATATCCCCCACAGGCACCTCCTACGAGCAGTACTTC
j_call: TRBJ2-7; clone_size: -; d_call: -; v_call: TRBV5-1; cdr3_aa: CASSASTGYYEQYF; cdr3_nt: TGCGCCAGCAGCGCCTCGACAGGTTATTACGAGCAGTACTTC
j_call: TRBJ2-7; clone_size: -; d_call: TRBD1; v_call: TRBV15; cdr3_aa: CATSTTGGADEQYF; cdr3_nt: TGTGCCACCAGCACTACAGGGGGCGCGGACGAGCAGTACTTC
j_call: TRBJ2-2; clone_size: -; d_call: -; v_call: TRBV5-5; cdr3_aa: CASSSRVGRNTGELFF; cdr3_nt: TGTGCCAGCAGCTCTAGGGTCGGGAGGAACACCGGGGAGCTGTTTTTT
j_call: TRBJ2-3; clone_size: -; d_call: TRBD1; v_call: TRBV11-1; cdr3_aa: CASSLGQGFTDTQYF; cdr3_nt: TGTGCCAGCAGCTTAGGACAGGGCTTCACAGATACGCAGTATTTT
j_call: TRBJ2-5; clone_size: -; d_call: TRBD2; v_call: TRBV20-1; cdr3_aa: CSASPGLAGGLQETQYF; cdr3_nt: TGCAGTGCTAGTCCCGGACTAGCGGGGGGACTCCAAGAGACCCAGTACTTC
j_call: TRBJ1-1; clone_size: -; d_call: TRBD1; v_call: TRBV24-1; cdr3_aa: CATSDSQGASAEAFF; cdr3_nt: TGTGCCACCAGTGACTCCCAGGGGGCGTCGGCTGAAGCTTTCTTT
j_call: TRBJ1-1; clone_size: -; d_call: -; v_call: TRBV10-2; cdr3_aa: CASRALVNTEAFF; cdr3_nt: TGCGCCAGCAGAGCTTTGGTAAACACTGAAGCTTTCTTT
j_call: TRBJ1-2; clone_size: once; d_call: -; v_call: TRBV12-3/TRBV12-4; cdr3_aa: CASSPLYGYTF; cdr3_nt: TGTGCCAGCAGCCCCCTCTATGGCTACACCTTC
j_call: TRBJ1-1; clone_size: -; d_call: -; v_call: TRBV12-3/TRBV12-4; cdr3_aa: CASRGKGDTEAFF; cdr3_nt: TGTGCCAGCAGGGGAAAGGGGGACACTGAAGCTTTCTTT
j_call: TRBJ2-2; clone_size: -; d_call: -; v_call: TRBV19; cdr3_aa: CATRPVFNRFGTGELFF; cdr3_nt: TGTGCCACCCGACCCGTCTTTAACAGGTTTGGCACCGGGGAGCTGTTTTTT
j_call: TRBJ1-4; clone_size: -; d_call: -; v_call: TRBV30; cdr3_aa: CAWSVRISPGIEKLFF; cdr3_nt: TGTGCCTGGAGTGTACGGATTTCACCAGGGATTGAAAAACTGTTTTTT
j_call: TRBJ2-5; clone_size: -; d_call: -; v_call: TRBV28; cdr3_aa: CASSFPRWGGAGETQYF; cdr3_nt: TGTGCCAGCAGTTTTCCCCGTTGGGGGGGGGCGGGTGAGACCCAGTACTTC
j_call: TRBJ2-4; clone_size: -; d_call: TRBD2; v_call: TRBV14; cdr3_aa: CATLGAGGQVAKNIQYF; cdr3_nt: TGTGCCACCCTAGGAGCGGGGGGCCAAGTAGCCAAAAACATTCAGTACTTC
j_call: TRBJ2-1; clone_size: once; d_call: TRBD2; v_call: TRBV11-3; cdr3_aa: CASSFSTSGGAYGEQFF; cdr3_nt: TGTGCCAGCAGCTTCAGTACCAGCGGGGGGGCCTACGGTGAGCAGTTCTTC
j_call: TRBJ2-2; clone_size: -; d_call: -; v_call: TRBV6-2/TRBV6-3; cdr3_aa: CAHSRANGELFF; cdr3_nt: TGTGCCCACAGCCGGGCAAACGGGGAGCTGTTTTTT
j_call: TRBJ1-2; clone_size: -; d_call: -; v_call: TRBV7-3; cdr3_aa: CASSPGGIEANYGYTF; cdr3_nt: TGTGCCAGCAGCCCCGGGGGAATCGAAGCTAACTATGGCTACACCTTC
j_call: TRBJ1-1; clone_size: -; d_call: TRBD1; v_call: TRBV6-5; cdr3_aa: CASSLGQGSGNTEAFF; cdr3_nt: TGTGCCAGCAGTTTAGGACAGGGCTCCGGGAACACTGAAGCTTTCTTT
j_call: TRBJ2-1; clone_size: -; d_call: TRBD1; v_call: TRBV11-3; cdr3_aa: CASSQDRGQGQQFF; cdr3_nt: TGTGCCAGCAGCCAGGACAGGGGGCAGGGGCAGCAGTTCTTC
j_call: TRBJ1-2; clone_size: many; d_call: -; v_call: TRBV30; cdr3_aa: CASTPDSYGYTF; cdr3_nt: TGTGCCTCGACGCCGGACAGCTATGGCTACACCTTC
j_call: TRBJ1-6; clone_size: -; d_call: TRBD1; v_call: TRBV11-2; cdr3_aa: CASSPLDRGDSPLHF; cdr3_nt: TGTGCCAGCAGCCCATTGGACAGGGGAGATTCACCCCTCCACTTT
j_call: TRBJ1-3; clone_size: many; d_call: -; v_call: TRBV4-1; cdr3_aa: CASSQEEVLGNTIYF; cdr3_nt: TGCGCCAGCAGCCAAGAGGAGGTTTTAGGAAACACCATATATTTT
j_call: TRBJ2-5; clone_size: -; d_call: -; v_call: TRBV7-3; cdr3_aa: CASSPSGGTRQETQYF; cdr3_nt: TGTGCCAGCAGCCCATCAGGGGGGACTCGGCAAGAGACCCAGTACTTC
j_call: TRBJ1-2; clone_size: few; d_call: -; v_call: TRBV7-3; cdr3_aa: CASSPSAGYGYTF; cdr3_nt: TGTGCCAGCAGCCCATCGGCGGGCTATGGCTACACCTTC
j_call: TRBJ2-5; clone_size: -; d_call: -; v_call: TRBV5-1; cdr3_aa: CASSLVAGAEETQYF; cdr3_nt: TGCGCCAGCAGCTTGGTGGCAGGGGCAGAGGAGACCCAGTACTTC
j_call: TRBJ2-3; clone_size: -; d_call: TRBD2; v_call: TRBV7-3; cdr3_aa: CASSLSGVGDTQYF; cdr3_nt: TGTGCCAGCAGCCTTAGCGGGGTCGGAGATACGCAGTATTTT
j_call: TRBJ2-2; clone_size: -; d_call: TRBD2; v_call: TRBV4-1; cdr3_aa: CASSQLAGRNTGELFF; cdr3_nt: TGCGCCAGCAGCCAATTAGCGGGGAGGAACACCGGGGAGCTGTTTTTT
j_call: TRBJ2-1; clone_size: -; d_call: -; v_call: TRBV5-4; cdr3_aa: CASSLSGAVYNEQFF; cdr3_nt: TGTGCCAGCAGCTTGTCAGGGGCCGTTTACAATGAGCAGTTCTTC
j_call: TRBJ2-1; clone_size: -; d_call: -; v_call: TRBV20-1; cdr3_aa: CSASASAYNEQFF; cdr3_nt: TGCAGTGCTAGTGCCAGCGCCTACAATGAGCAGTTCTTC
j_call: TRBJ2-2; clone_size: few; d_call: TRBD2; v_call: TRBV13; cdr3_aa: CASSPSPSGGTFTNTGELFF; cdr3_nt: TGTGCCAGCAGCCCCTCACCCAGCGGGGGTACCTTCACGAACACCGGGGAGCTGTTTTTT
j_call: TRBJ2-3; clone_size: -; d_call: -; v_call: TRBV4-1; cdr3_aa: CASSQEFAGARTDTQYF; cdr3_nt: TGCGCCAGCAGCCAAGAATTCGCAGGGGCGCGCACAGATACGCAGTATTTT
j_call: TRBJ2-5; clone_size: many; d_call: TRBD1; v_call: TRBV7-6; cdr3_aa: CASSPNPDREETQYF; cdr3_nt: TGTGCCAGCAGCCCGAACCCGGACAGGGAAGAGACCCAGTACTTC
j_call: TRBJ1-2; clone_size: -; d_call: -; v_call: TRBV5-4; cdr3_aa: CASSLAGVEPGYTF; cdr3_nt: TGTGCCAGCAGCTTGGCAGGCGTCGAACCGGGCTACACCTTC
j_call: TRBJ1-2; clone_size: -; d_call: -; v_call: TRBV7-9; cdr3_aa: CASSLSGAGDYGYTF; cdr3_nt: TGTGCCAGCAGCTTATCTGGCGCCGGAGACTATGGCTACACCTTC
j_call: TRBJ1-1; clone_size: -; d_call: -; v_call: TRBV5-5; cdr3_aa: CASSLERGFGWTEAFF; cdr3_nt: TGTGCCAGCAGCTTGGAGCGGGGGTTTGGTTGGACTGAAGCTTTCTTT
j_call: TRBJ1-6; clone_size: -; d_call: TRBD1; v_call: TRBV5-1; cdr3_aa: CASSYNPGQGSSYNSPLHF; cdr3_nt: TGCGCCAGCAGCTACAATCCGGGACAGGGCAGCTCCTATAATTCACCCCTCCACTTT
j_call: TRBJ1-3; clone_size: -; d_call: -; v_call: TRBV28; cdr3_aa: CASVGGVGRLNTIYF; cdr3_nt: TGTGCCAGCGTGGGGGGGGTCGGGAGGTTGAACACCATATATTTT
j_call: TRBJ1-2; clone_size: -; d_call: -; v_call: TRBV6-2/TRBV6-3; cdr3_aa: CASSGGPGNYGYTF; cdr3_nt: TGTGCCAGCAGTGGCGGCCCAGGGAACTATGGCTACACCTTC
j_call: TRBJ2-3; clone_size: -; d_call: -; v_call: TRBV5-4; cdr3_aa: CASSLGGSGTDTQYF; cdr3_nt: TGTGCCAGCAGCTTGGGCGGAAGCGGAACAGATACGCAGTATTTT
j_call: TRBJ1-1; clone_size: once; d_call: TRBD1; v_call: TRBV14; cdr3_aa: CASSRTGVVNTEAFF; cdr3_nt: TGTGCCAGCAGCCGGACAGGGGTGGTGAACACTGAAGCTTTCTTT
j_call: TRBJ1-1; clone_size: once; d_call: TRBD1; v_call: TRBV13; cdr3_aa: CASSPRGTGAGEDTEAFF; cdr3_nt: TGTGCCAGCAGCCCTAGAGGGACAGGGGCGGGTGAGGACACTGAAGCTTTCTTT
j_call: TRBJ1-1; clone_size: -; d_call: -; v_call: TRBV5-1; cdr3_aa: CASSAGTGLNTEAFF; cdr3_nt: TGCGCCAGCAGCGCGGGGACGGGATTGAACACTGAAGCTTTCTTT
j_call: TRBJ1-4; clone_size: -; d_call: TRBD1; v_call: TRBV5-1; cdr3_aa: CASSLSPTGENEKLFF; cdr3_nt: TGCGCCAGCAGCTTGTCCCCGACAGGGGAGAATGAAAAACTGTTTTTT